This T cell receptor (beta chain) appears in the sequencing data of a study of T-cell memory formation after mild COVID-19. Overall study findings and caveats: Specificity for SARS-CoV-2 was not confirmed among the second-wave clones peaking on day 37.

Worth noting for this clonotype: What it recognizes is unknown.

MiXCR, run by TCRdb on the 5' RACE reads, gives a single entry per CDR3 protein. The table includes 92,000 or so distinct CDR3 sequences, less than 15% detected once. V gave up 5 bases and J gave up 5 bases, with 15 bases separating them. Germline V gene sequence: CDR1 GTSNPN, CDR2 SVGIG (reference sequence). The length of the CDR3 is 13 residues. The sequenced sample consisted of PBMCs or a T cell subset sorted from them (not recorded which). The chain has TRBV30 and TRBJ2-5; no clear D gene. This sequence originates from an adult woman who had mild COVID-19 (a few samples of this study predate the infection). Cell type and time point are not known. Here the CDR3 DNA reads TGTGCCTGGGAGAGTTTCGATGGGGAGACCCAGTACTTC. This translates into CAWESFDGETQYF.